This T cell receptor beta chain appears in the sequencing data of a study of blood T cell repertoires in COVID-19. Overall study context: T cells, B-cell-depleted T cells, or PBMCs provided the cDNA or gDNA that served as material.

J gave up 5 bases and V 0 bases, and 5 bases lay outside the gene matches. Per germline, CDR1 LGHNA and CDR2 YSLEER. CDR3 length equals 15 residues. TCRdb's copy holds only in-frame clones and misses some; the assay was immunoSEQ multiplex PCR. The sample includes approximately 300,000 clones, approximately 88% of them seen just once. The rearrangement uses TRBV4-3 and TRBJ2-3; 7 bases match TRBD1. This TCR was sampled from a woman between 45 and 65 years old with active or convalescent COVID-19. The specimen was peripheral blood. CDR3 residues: CASSQELTGRDTQYF. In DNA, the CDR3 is TGCGCCAGCAGCCAAGAATTGACAGGGAGAGATACGCAGTATTTT.